This is a list of T cell receptor beta chains from one sample in a study of T cell repertoires in ileal Crohn's disease. TCRdb's copy holds only in-frame clones and misses some; the assay was immunoSEQ multiplex PCR. The sample carries 2,000 to 3,000 clones, roughly 81% recorded once. The sample comprised ileal tissue. The origin of the receptors is an adult with Crohn's disease. Both conserved end residues are part of each CDR3.

V gene,CDR3 protein
TRBV5-6,CASSLEMRQNTEAFF
TRBV18,CASSPSRTEAFF
TRBV6-5,CASSWTGGGYGYTF
TRBV11-3,CASSFLGSGGPYNEQFF
TRBV4-1,CASSQSLGARQPQHF
TRBV7-2,CASSSQGYEQYF
TRBV23-1,CASSQRTVDSPLHF
TRBV6-5,CASSQGGNYGYTF
TRBV5-1,CASKGQGAGETQYF
TRBV5-6,CASSLGGVRSYEQYF
TRBV19,CASTLRGGQGTEAFF
TRBV5-8,CASSFNRLDYTDTQYF
TRBV2,CASSGRDTYGFSCF
TRBV5-1,CASSPGQGADTQYF
TRBV7-8,CASSTGTTGEQYF
TRBV9,CASSGTGYEQYF
TRBV7-9,CASSSDRLTNEKLFF
TRBV13,CASSSSGTYVGTQYF
TRBV11-3,CASSPATSGRQETQYF
TRBV6-6,CASTPRDNSPLHF
TRBV5-6,CASSLSGRNTDTQYF
TRBV5-1,CASSLQGGGFADTIYF
TRBV7-9,CASSLGGLDSPLHF
TRBV5-4,CASSFGDRQETQYF
TRBV7-2,CASSLGGTRGYTF
TRBV19,CASSIDRRTDTQYF
TRBV5-1,CASSLGTDYTGELFF
TRBV5-1,CASSLDSSPQFF
TRBV6-6,CASSYSGQGGEKLFF
TRBV7-2,CASSLSLPTDTQYF
TRBV6-1,CASIQTGAGYGYTF
TRBV5-8,CASTEGTRLGNQPQHF
TRBV5-5,CASSTGTGLRGNTIYF
TRBV5-5,CASSLGLAFSDTQYF
TRBV9,CASSFGQGSTDTQYF
TRBV7-2,CASSSLGLGNSPLHF